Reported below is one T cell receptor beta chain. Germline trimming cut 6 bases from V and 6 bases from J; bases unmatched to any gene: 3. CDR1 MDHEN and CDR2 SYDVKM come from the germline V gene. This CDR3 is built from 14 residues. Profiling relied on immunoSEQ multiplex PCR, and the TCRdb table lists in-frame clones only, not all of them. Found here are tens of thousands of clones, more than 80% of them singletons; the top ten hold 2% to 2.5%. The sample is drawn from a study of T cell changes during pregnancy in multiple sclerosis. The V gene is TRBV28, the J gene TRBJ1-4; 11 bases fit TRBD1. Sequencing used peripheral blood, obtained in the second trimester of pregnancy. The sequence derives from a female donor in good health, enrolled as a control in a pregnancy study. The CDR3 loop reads CASRRTGGDEKLFF. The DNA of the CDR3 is TGTGCCAGCAGGAGGACAGGGGGCGATGAAAAACTGTTTTTT.